This TCR beta chain was sequenced in a study of persistence of HIV-infected CD4 T cells (dated by TCRdb to 2019 to 2021). Study-wide context: Participants had been on suppressive ART for a median of 8 years. Apart from a couple of participants who underwent leukapheresis at a single time point, peripheral blood samples of up to about 180 mL were collected from participants at multiple time points. Anti-CD3/anti-CD28 stimulation activated a higher proportion of cells, with a lower memory fraction, than antigen stimulation. CMV- and HIV-1 Gag-responding CD4+ T cells were isolated from ART-treated individuals so that antigen-driven clonal expansion of HIV-1-infected cells could be examined. The clonality of all cells in each sorted population was measured by TCRbeta sequencing, and the clonality of infected cells was measured by proviral sequencing. The TCR cluster analysis across participants included under ten participants for CMV and 6 or 7 participants for Gag.

The study at large found these results: Enrichment of degenerate expanded CDR3beta sequences was found in antigen-responding cells, suggesting convergent selection of CD4+ responses to CMV and Gag. Restriction of bulk TCR analyses to the rare CMV-responding cells that actually carried HIV-1 proviruses was not possible. Within the same sorted populations, TCR oligoclonality correlated with proviral oligoclonality. The study involved few individuals and tested only a limited range of antigens. TCRbeta richness in CMV- and Gag-responding cells was significantly lower than in anti-CD3/anti-CD28-responding cells; CMV-responding cells had higher oligoclonality than CD3/CD28-stimulated and Gag-responding cells.

The trim is 2 bases for V and 7 bases for J, with a gap of 9 bases between the germline ends. The germline V gene (reference sequence) gives CDR1 as GTSNPN and CDR2 as SVGIG. There are 13 amino acids in the CDR3, from cysteine to phenylalanine inclusive. CDR3 DNA only is kept here, 39 bases in frame from base 1. TCRbeta repertoires were sequenced from genomic DNA with the immunoSEQ hsTCRB assay version 4 in survey mode. For TCRbeta sequencing, genomic DNA was diluted to roughly 9.4 ng/uL, with up to about 1 ug used per sample. On the study's bioinformatics: TCRbeta data analysis was done in ImmunoSeq Analyzer 3.0, and diversity was calculated on productive nucleotide rearrangements. Using the Immunarch R package, lower-bound TCR diversity was estimated with the improved Chao index and clonality was estimated with the Gini coefficient. Different nucleotide rearrangements encoding the same CDR3beta amino acid sequence were treated as distinct clonotypes. TCRbeta sequences significantly enriched in antigen-responding cells relative to anti-CD3/anti-CD28-activated cells were identified by differential abundance analysis. GLIPH2 grouped TCRs by predicted peptide-MHC specificity, both within each participant and across combined participant data sets. The table was pulled from immuneACCESS by TCRdb, which kept in-frame rearrangements only. Such tables lose some clones; where checked, under half of the loss comes from unresolved V genes, and the rest has no known cause. The V and J calls and the clone size are those of that table, but D and trimming were determined from the DNA. This sample lists 37,000 or so clones; 80% to 90% were detected once. Of the sample, about 1.3% falls within the top ten clones.

A word on this clone: Its binding antigen is unknown. The record has no base qualities; no much larger clone is one base away.

The treatment or condition label of this sample denotes: suppressive antiretroviral therapy. Cells were stimulated with anti-CD3/anti-CD28 magnetic beads as a nonspecific positive control representing the CD4+ T cell repertoire. Sorting of responding CD4+ T cells was based on upregulation of both CD40 ligand and CD69. Participants were HIV-1-infected adults who started suppressive ART during chronic infection. For at least 4 years, participants had undetectable plasma HIV-1 RNA, below 50 copies/mL. To be included, participants needed a CD4+ T cell count above 400 cells/uL and a positive CMV serology. Before stimulation, PBMCs were isolated using density centrifugation and depleted of CD8+ T cells. For about 20 hours, CD8-depleted PBMCs were stimulated with anti-CD28/CD49d costimulation, a CD40-blocking antibody, and enfuvirtide, which was added to prevent new infections. Cells were sorted on a Beckman Coulter MoFlo Legacy or XDP sorter, with propidium iodide excluding dead cells. The QIAamp DNA Mini Kit was used for genomic DNA extraction from samples above one million cells, and the Quick-DNA Microprep Kit was used otherwise.

The sequence was collected from an adult man with HIV who was CMV-seropositive. The rearrangement joined TRBV30 to TRBJ1-6; the D gene is not confidently resolved. Sequenced material: CD4+ T cells sorted from PBMCs after approximately 19-hour stimulation, taken from a patient who received antiretroviral therapy. The cell subset or site label here, explained by the study, means: CD40L+CD69+ CD4 T cells responding to anti-CD3/anti-CD28 beads, representing the overall repertoire. CDR3 sequence: CAWSMVNNSPLHF. The nucleotides are TGTGCCTGGAGTATGGTCAACAATTCACCCCTCCACTTT.